These 8 T cell receptor beta chains came from one sample sequenced in a study of blood T cell repertoires in COVID-19. Assay used: immunoSEQ multiplex PCR; TCRdb lists only in-frame clones, some missing. The data contain about 220,000 clones, 88% of them singletons. Sequenced sample: PBMCs or T cells enriched from blood (not recorded which). Source of these receptors: a woman aged 25 to 39 who had recovered from COVID-19.

The chain recombines TRBV19 with TRBJ2-6; D unresolved. Germline assignment: CDR1 LNHDA and CDR2 SQIVND (reference sequence). This CDR3 comprises 14 residues. The ends were cut back, 3 bases at V and 4 bases at J, with 7 bases in the middle. CDR3 protein: CASSIWRGANVLTF. CDR3 nucleotides: TGTGCCAGTAGTATTTGGAGAGGGGCCAACGTCCTGACTTTC.

The rearrangement joins TRBV6-6 to TRBJ1-5; D perhaps matches TRBD1 (5 bases). The CDR3 runs to 17 residues. Germline V gene data show CDR1 as MNHNY and CDR2 as SVGAGI (reference sequence). Deletions cut 5 bases from V and 3 bases from J, with 20 bases between. The CDR3 loop is CASSPPAGREVNQPQHF. For the CDR3, the DNA is TGTGCCAGCAGTCCACCAGCAGGCAGGGAGGTCAATCAGCCCCAGCATTTT.

V usage is TRBV2 and J usage is TRBJ1-4, with D perhaps TRBD1 (5 bases). Germline loops: CDR1 SNHLY, CDR2 FYNNEI. V was pared by 6 bases and J by 4 bases, with 6 bases between. There are 12 residues in the CDR3. CDR3 amino acids: CASRTVNEKLFF. CDR3 coding DNA: TGTGCCAGCAGGACAGTTAATGAAAAACTGTTTTTT.

Of note for this clone: Distinct nucleotide sequences in the sample also encode this CDR3. The genes are TRBV7-9 and TRBJ1-2; the D gene is possibly TRBD1 (5 bases). The CDR3 runs to 15 residues. In germline, CDR1 is SEHNR, CDR2 FQNEAQ (reference sequence). V lost 0 bases and J lost 2, with 10 bases in between. The CDR3 nucleotides read TGTGCCAGCAGCTTAGCGGGCGGGACCAACTATGGCTACACCTTC. Translation gives CASSLAGGTNYGYTF. Filled out from reference TRBV7-9 and TRBJ1-2, the complete variable domain reads DTGVSQNPRHKITKRGQNVTFRCDPISEHNRLYWYRQTLGQGPEFLTYFQNEAQLEKSRLLSDRFSAERPKGSFSTLEIQRTEQGDSAMYLCASSLAGGTNYGYTFGSGTRLTVV.

The chain recombines TRBV7-9 with TRBJ1-1, with 8 bases aligning to TRBD1. V lost 5 bases, J lost 0 bases, and 5 bases stayed unmatched. CDR3 length equals 15 residues. Germline V gene lookup returns CDR1 SEHNR and CDR2 FQNEAQ (reference sequence). CDR3 DNA: TGTGCCAGCAGCACTAGACAGGGGCTGAACACTGAAGCTTTCTTT. Amino acids: CASSTRQGLNTEAFF.

The V and J genes are TRBV15 and TRBJ1-5; 9 bases fit TRBD1. The CDR3 spans 18 residues. The germline CDR1 and CDR2 sequences are LNHNV and YYDKDF (reference sequence). V shed 3 bases and J 2 bases; nucleotides not matched to a gene: 11. DNA of the CDR3: TGTGCCACCAGCAGGGGTACAGGGGGCTACGTTGGCAATCAGCCCCAGCATTTT. Translating it yields CATSRGTGGYVGNQPQHF.

The chain carries TRBV18 and TRBJ2-2, with 10 positions matching TRBD1. There are 17 residues in the CDR3. V dropped 2 bases and J dropped 4; count of bases not matched to a gene: 7. Germline V gives CDR1 KGHSH, CDR2 LQKENI. In nucleotides, the CDR3 is TGTGCCAGCTCACCATTGACGGGACAGGGGATCACCGGGGAGCTGTTTTTT. The encoded protein is CASSPLTGQGITGELFF.

The rearrangement uses TRBV7-9 and TRBJ2-3, with 12 bases fitting TRBD2. V trimming: 2 bases; J trimming: 3 bases; junction bases outside the gene matches: 3. The CDR3 is made up of 16 amino acids. Germline-derived CDR1 and CDR2 are SEHNR and FQNEAQ (reference sequence). CDR3 nucleotide sequence: TGTGCCAGCAGCTTACCTACTAGCGGGGGGACAGATACGCAGTATTTT. Translation gives CASSLPTSGGTDTQYF.